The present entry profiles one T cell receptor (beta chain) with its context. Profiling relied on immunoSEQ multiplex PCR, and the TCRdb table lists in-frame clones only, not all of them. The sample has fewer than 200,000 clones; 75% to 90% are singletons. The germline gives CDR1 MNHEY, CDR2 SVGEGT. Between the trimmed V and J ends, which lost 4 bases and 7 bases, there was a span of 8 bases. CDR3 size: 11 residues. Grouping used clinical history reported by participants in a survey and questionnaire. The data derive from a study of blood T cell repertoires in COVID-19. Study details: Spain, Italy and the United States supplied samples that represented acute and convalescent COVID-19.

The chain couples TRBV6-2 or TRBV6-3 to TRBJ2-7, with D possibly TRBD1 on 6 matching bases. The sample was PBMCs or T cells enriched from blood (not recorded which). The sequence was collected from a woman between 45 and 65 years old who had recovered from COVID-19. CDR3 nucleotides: TGTGCCAGCAGTTCCACAGGGGAGCAGTACGTC. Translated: CASSSTGEQYV.